Described below is a single TCR beta chain sequence and its context. Its antigen is still unknown. These data originate in a study of Ad26.COV2.S vaccination and SARS-CoV-2 variants. Study results and caveats: Recipients of vaccine and of placebo showed similar breadth of their non-spike TCR repertoires. The placebo group had lower spike-specific TCR breadth than the vaccine recipients did.

J gave up 2 bases and V 5 bases, and 5 bases lay outside the gene matches. Germline loops: CDR1 SNHLY, CDR2 FYNNEI. This CDR3 region has 14 residues. Here immunoSEQ multiplex PCR was the method, and the copy in TCRdb shows in-frame clones only, minus some. The table has 300,000 to 450,000 clones, approximately 90% seen once. This clonotype originated in a human donor who had recovered from COVID-19. This chain uses TRBV2 with TRBJ2-5, with 7 bases aligning to TRBD1. The sequencing here drew on peripheral blood, taken after recovery from COVID-19. CDR3 residues: CASSSGTVQETQYF. The CDR3 DNA sequence: TGTGCCAGCAGTTCTGGGACAGTACAAGAGACCCAGTACTTC.